A selection of T cell receptor beta chains follows, all from one sample in a study of T cell responses to AZD1222 COVID-19 vaccine. Assay: immunoSEQ multiplex PCR; the TCRdb copy retains only in-frame clones and omits some. The sample records about 200,000 clones, roughly 91% being singletons. The sample was peripheral blood, taken on day 0 of MenACWY control vaccination. The receptor set was obtained from an adult in good health. Both conserved end residues are part of each CDR3. Each record gives: CDR3 length, J gene, V gene, D gene, clone size, CDR3 protein, CDR3 DNA. D genes are given only for firm matches. Size is stated for part of the rows, as once, few or many counts, or as a class when the clone is expanded.

15 | TRBJ1-2 | TRBV28 | TRBD1 | once | CASSAPGTGLYGYTF | TGTGCCAGCAGTGCCCCCGGGACAGGCCTCTATGGCTACACCTTC
15 | TRBJ1-6 | TRBV2 | . | . | CASRLDGRGGSPLHF | TGTGCCAGCAGATTGGACGGAAGAGGTGGTTCACCCCTCCACTTT
13 | TRBJ1-1 | TRBV10-3 | . | . | CAISEEGLTEAFF | TGTGCCATCAGCGAAGAGGGGCTTACTGAAGCTTTCTTT
15 | TRBJ1-2 | TRBV5-5 | . | . | CASSLAMTVNYGYTF | TGTGCCAGCAGCTTGGCAATGACAGTTAACTATGGCTACACCTTC
16 | TRBJ1-6 | TRBV19 | . | once | CASSGQRSSYNSPLHF | TGTGCCAGTTCTGGACAGAGAAGCTCCTATAATTCACCCCTCCACTTT
14 | TRBJ1-1 | TRBV3-1/TRBV3-2 | TRBD1 | . | CASRDQGGRTEAFF | TGTGCCAGCAGAGATCAGGGGGGTCGCACTGAAGCTTTCTTT
13 | TRBJ1-2 | TRBV28 | . | . | CASSPGGNYGYTF | TGTGCCAGCAGTCCGGGGGGAAACTATGGCTACACCTTC
13 | TRBJ1-1 | TRBV3-1/TRBV3-2 | TRBD1 | . | CASSPSGGDEAFF | TGTGCCAGCAGCCCATCAGGGGGGGATGAAGCTTTCTTT
15 | TRBJ2-7 | TRBV7-2 | . | . | CASSLEPLTPYEQYF | TGTGCCAGCAGCTTAGAGCCCCTGACCCCCTACGAGCAGTACTTC
14 | TRBJ1-5 | TRBV6-5 | TRBD1 | once | CASRRTGGEGSQHF | TGTGCCAGCAGGCGGACAGGGGGCGAGGGTTCCCAGCATTTT
13 | TRBJ2-1 | TRBV7-2 | . | . | CASSTAMYNEQFF | TGTGCCAGCAGCACCGCAATGTACAATGAGCAGTTCTTC
15 | TRBJ1-5 | TRBV5-5 | TRBD1 | . | CASSWGQGANQPQHF | TGTGCCAGCAGCTGGGGACAGGGGGCCAATCAGCCCCAGCATTTT
14 | TRBJ1-3 | TRBV5-8 | . | . | CASSLWGSGNTIYF | TGTGCCAGCAGCTTGTGGGGATCTGGAAACACCATATATTTT
16 | TRBJ2-7 | TRBV6-2/TRBV6-3 | TRBD1 | . | CASRPTGTVDPYEQYF | TGTGCCAGCAGACCTACCGGGACAGTCGACCCCTACGAGCAGTACTTC
16 | TRBJ2-3 | TRBV30 | TRBD2 | once | CAWSVGSGGAGDTQYF | TGTGCCTGGAGTGTGGGTAGCGGGGGGGCCGGAGATACGCAGTATTTT
15 | TRBJ2-7 | TRBV6-5 | TRBD2 | . | CASSSPGAGAYEQYF | TGTGCCAGCAGTTCCCCTGGGGCGGGGGCCTACGAGCAGTACTTC
14 | TRBJ2-3 | TRBV19 | . | . | CASSMTGARDTQYF | TGTGCCAGTAGTATGACAGGTGCCCGGGATACGCAGTATTTT
15 | TRBJ1-1 | TRBV6-5 | . | . | CASSYRTVRNTEAFF | TGTGCCAGCAGTTACCGGACAGTGCGGAACACTGAAGCTTTCTTT
17 | TRBJ1-1 | TRBV25-1 | TRBD1 | . | CASSAAWGQQGDTEAFF | TGTGCCAGCAGTGCCGCTTGGGGACAGCAAGGGGACACTGAAGCTTTCTTT
14 | TRBJ1-2 | TRBV2 | . | . | CASSPTRINYGYTF | TGTGCCAGCAGCCCGACACGGATAAACTATGGCTACACCTTC
18 | TRBJ1-1 | TRBV2 | TRBD1 | . | CASRLDRGRTGRRTEAFF | TGTGCCAGCAGGTTGGACAGGGGGCGCACGGGGAGGAGGACTGAAGCTTTCTTT
15 | TRBJ1-3 | TRBV6-5 | TRBD1 | . | CASRGQGETGNTIYF | TGTGCCAGCAGGGGACAGGGGGAAACTGGAAACACCATATATTTT
13 | TRBJ1-5 | TRBV10-3 | TRBD1 | . | CAISQGAGQPQHF | TGTGCCATCAGTCAGGGGGCGGGGCAGCCCCAGCATTTT